The rows below give T cell receptor beta chains drawn from one sample of a study of shared clonotypes between healthy human individuals. TCRdb keeps only in-frame clones here, not all; method: immunoSEQ multiplex PCR. The table records about 92,000 clones, 60% to 75% of them present only once. The sequenced sample was memory CD8+ T cells sorted from blood. These receptors were obtained from a man aged 30-40 years in good health. Both conserved end residues are trimmed from each CDR3. Fields, in order: V gene, J gene, CDR3 protein.

TRBV2	TRBJ1-4	ASDQTGAVEKLF
TRBV7-8	TRBJ2-5	ASSLLGGQGARETQY
TRBV18	TRBJ2-5	ASSPLSGRRFGWETQY
TRBV2	TRBJ1-1	ASRGKVPGDTEAF
TRBV2	TRBJ2-1	ASSEVRDSYYNEQF
TRBV11-2	TRBJ1-2	ASSLENYGYT
TRBV7-2	TRBJ2-2	ASSLMNAGELF
TRBV7-9	TRBJ2-7	ASSSLTGAYEQY
TRBV6-4	TRBJ1-2	ASSDGTGGYGYT
TRBV27	TRBJ2-7	ASSQRSSGEQY
TRBV10-3	TRBJ1-1	AIGRTGRTEAF
TRBV6-1	TRBJ2-6	ASSDGSSGANVLT
TRBV7-8	TRBJ2-4	ASSSVLRGRDIQY
TRBV9	TRBJ2-3	ASSVGTSGLTDTQY
TRBV10-1	TRBJ2-3	ASSRDFGTDTQY
TRBV18	TRBJ2-7	ASSPDSTYEQY
TRBV7-2	TRBJ2-7	ASSSPSSPYEQY
TRBV5-1	TRBJ2-3	ASSLGTSGKRGTDTQY
TRBV5-1	TRBJ2-3	ASGDGATDTQY
TRBV4-2	TRBJ2-7	ASSDSADSYEQY
TRBV29-1	TRBJ2-1	SVEGSGDLYNEQF
TRBV12-2	TRBJ2-1	ASTMSEDNEQF
TRBV4-3	TRBJ2-2	ASSQASARANTGELF
TRBV5-1	TRBJ2-1	ASSLGGRAEQF
TRBV7-7	TRBJ1-2	ASIGGTGEVGYGYT
TRBV18	TRBJ2-3	ASSPPITDTQY
TRBV28	TRBJ1-1	ASSAPRMYTEAF
TRBV11-3	TRBJ2-1	ASSLDRGSYNEQF
TRBV7-2	TRBJ2-1	ASSLMAGQNEQF